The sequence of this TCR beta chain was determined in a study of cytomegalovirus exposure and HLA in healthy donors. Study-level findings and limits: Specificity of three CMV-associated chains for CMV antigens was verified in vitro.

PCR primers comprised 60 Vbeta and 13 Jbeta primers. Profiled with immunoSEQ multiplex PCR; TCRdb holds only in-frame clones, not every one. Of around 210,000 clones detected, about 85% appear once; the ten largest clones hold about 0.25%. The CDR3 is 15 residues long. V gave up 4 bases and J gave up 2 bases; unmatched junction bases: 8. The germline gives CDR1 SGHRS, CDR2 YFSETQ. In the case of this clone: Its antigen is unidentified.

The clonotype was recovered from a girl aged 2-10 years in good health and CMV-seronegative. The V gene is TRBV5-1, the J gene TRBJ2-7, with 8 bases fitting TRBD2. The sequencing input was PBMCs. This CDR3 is CASSPAGSGAYEQYF. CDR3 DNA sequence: TGCGCCAGCAGCCCCGCGGGTAGCGGGGCCTACGAGCAGTACTTC.